Presented here are 16 T cell receptor beta chains from one specimen sequenced in a study of control samples from healthy donors and cancer patients. Repertoires were generated with immunoSEQ multiplex PCR, while TCRdb's copy carries only in-frame clones and drops some. The top ten hold 1.9% of the sample, which has 70,000 to 80,000 clones, 70% to 90% seen once. The sample consisted of PBMCs. Receptor source: a woman aged 55-69 years with head and neck cancer.

The chain joins TRBV29-1 to TRBJ2-2, with 9 bases fitting TRBD2. This CDR3 is 13 amino acids long. J was trimmed by 1 base and V by 6 bases; bases with no gene match: 0. The germline CDR1 and CDR2 sequences are SQVTM and ANQGSEA. CDR3: CSVTSGNTGELFF. The CDR3 nucleotides are TGCAGCGTGACTAGCGGGAACACCGGGGAGCTGTTTTTT.

The genes are TRBV24-1 and TRBJ2-7; 7 bases are shared with TRBD1. Germline CDR1 KGHDR, CDR2 SFDVKD. Losses at the gene ends were 2 bases for V and 2 bases for J; bases not matched to a gene: 5. The CDR3 contains 15 residues. DNA of the CDR3: TGTGCCACCAGTGATTCAGACAGGGACGCCTACGAGCAGTACTTC. Residues: CATSDSDRDAYEQYF.

The chain's CDR3 is CASSFIGQGSTDTQYF. As DNA, the CDR3 is TGTGCCAGCAGCTTCATAGGACAGGGGAGCACAGATACGCAGTATTTT. The chain joins TRBV7-2 to TRBJ2-3; 9 positions agree with TRBD1. This CDR3 is 16 amino acids long. Germline lookup yields CDR1 SGHTA and CDR2 FQGNSA. Trimming at V came to 3 bases and at J to 0 bases, leaving 4 bases not matched to a gene.

The chain couples TRBV3-1 (or the pseudogene TRBV3-2) to TRBJ1-6, with D maybe TRBD1 (6 bases). Germline V gives CDR1 LGHDT, CDR2 YNNKEL (reference sequence). CDR3 size: 15 residues. With 0 bases removed from V and 9 bases from J, the gap between germline ends came to 12 bases. CDR3 sequence (DNA): TGTGCCAGCAGCCAAGACTTGAGGGGGGCTTCACCCCTCCACTTT. Translation gives CASSQDLRGASPLHF.

The V call is TRBV5-4, the J call TRBJ2-1, with 7 bases identical to TRBD2. The trim removed 2 bases at V and 5 bases at J, leaving 7 bases unmatched. Germline CDR1 and CDR2: SGHNT and YYREEE (reference sequence). The CDR3 sequence is 15 residues long. This CDR3 reads CASSLAGRGNNEQFF. CDR3 coding DNA: TGTGCCAGCAGCTTAGCGGGACGTGGTAACAATGAGCAGTTCTTC.

This chain connects TRBV5-6 to TRBJ2-3, with no clear D. Germline V gene lookup returns CDR1 SGHDT and CDR2 YYEEEE. Trimming removed 2 bases at V and 0 bases at J, with 10 bases between. This CDR3 comprises 15 residues. This chain's CDR3 is CASSFNPLSTDTQYF. The CDR3 DNA sequence: TGTGCCAGCAGCTTCAATCCTTTAAGCACAGATACGCAGTATTTT.

V gene TRBV21-1 combines with J gene TRBJ2-1; the table's D call, TRBD2, has no DNA check behind it. TRBV21-1 is assigned pseudogene status. This CDR3 contains 14 residues. CDR3 region: CASYAGLAYNEQFF. CDR3 DNA sequence: TGTGCCAGCTACGCGGGACTAGCTTACAATGAGCAGTTCTTC.

The V call is TRBV4-1, the J call TRBJ2-7; TRBD1 aligns across 10 bases. CDR3 length equals 15 residues. The V and J ends lost 0 bases and 3 bases, in that order; junction bases with no gene match: 2. Germline CDR1 reads MGHRA; CDR2 reads YSYEKL. This CDR3 is CASSQDRTGGYEQYF. The DNA of the CDR3 is TGCGCCAGCAGCCAAGATAGGACAGGGGGCTACGAGCAGTACTTC.

This rearrangement joins TRBV6-4 to TRBJ1-2; 10 bases are a match to TRBD1. V was clipped by 4 bases and J by 4 bases; unmatched bases: 9. CDR3 length equals 16 residues. In germline, CDR1 is MRHNA, CDR2 SNTAGT. Here the CDR3 reads CASSGDPGQGSYGYTF. CDR3 nucleotides: TGTGCCAGCAGTGGCGACCCGGGACAGGGGTCCTATGGCTACACCTTC.

This chain connects TRBV6-5 to TRBJ1-5; D is undetermined. This CDR3 has 13 residues. Germline values: CDR1 MNHEY, CDR2 SVGAGI. The V end was cut by 9 bases, the J end by 4 bases, with 13 bases between. For the CDR3, the DNA is TGTGCCAGTCGGGATCAAAGTAATCAGCCCCAGCATTTT. Its protein product is CASRDQSNQPQHF.

This chain connects TRBV19 to TRBJ2-1; unclear D gene. CDR1 and CDR2 (germline): LNHDA, SQIVND (reference sequence). The length of the CDR3 is 13 residues. V was trimmed by 1 base and J by 6 bases, leaving 7 bases between them. The CDR3: CASSIGRINEQFF. The CDR3 coding sequence is TGTGCCAGTAGTATAGGTAGGATCAATGAGCAGTTCTTC.

The chain recombines TRBV5-1 with TRBJ2-1; D is perhaps TRBD1 or TRBD2 (5 bases each). V was shortened by 0 bases and J by 0 bases, with 10 bases between the two germline ends. CDR1 and CDR2 (germline): SGHRS, YFSETQ. The CDR3 is 16 residues long. CDR3 nucleotide sequence: TGCGCCAGCAGCTTGGGGCTAGGGACCTCCTACAATGAGCAGTTCTTC. This translates into CASSLGLGTSYNEQFF.

This clone was seen once. V is TRBV6-2 or TRBV6-3 and J is TRBJ1-6, with no clear D. V shed 3 bases and J shed 6 bases, with 0 bases lying between them. Germline V gene lookup returns CDR1 MNHEY and CDR2 SVGEGT. This CDR3 comprises 11 residues. The CDR3 DNA is TGTGCCAGCAGTTATAATTCACCCCTCCACTTT. It is translated as CASSYNSPLHF.

The chain's CDR3 is CASRTDNLGELFF. Written as DNA, the CDR3 is TGTGCCAGCAGGACGGACAACCTCGGGGAGCTGTTTTTT. The gene calls are TRBV25-1 and TRBJ2-2; possibly TRBD1 for D (5 bases). The V and J ends lost 6 bases and 7 bases respectively, with 12 bases between them. Germline CDR1 MGHDK, CDR2 SYGVNS. The CDR3 is 13 residues long.

This clone appeared once. The chain recombines TRBV7-2 with TRBJ2-7; a possible D gene is TRBD1 (6 bases). CDR3 size: 15 residues. Germline CDR1 reads SGHTA; CDR2 reads FQGNSA. V was clipped by 3 bases and J by 3 bases, with 15 bases between them. The CDR3 coding sequence is TGTGCCAGCAGCTTCCAAGGACAGTTAAACTACGAGCAGTACTTC. Translating gives CASSFQGQLNYEQYF.

A few counts support this clone. This chain connects TRBV7-9 to TRBJ2-2, with TRBD2 as a possible D gene (5 bases). Germline CDR1 SEHNR, CDR2 FQNEAQ (reference sequence). The CDR3 runs 16 residues. The germline V and J ends were trimmed by 4 bases and 4 bases, with 16 bases remaining between them. This CDR3 is CASSSPSRGFTGELFF. In DNA, the CDR3 is TGTGCCAGCAGCTCCCCCTCTCGGGGATTCACCGGGGAGCTGTTTTTT. Full variable domain (remainder filled in from reference TRBV7-9 and TRBJ2-2): DTGVSQNPRHKITKRGQNVTFRCDPISEHNRLYWYRQTLGQGPEFLTYFQNEAQLEKSRLLSDRFSAERPKGSFSTLEIQRTEQGDSAMYLCASSSPSRGFTGELFFGEGSRLTVL.